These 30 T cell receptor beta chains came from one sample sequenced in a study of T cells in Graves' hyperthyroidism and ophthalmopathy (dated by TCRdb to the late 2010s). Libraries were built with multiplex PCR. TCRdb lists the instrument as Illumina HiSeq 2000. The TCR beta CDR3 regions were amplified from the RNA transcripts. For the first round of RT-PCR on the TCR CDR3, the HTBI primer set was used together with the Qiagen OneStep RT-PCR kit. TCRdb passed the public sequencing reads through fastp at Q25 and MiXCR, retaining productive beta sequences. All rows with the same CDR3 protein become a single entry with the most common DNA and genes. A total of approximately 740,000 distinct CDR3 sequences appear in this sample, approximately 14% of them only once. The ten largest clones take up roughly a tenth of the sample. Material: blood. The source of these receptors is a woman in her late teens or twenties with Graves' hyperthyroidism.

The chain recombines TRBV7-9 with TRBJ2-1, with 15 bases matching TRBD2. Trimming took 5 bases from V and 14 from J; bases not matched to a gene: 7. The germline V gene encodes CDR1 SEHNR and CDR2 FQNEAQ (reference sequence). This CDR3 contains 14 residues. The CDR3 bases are TGTGCCAGCAGCCCGGGACTAGCGGGAGGAAATAAGTTCTTC. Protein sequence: CASSPGLAGGNKFF. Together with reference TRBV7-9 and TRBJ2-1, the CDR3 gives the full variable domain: DTGVSQNPRHKITKRGQNVTFRCDPISEHNRLYWYRQTLGQGPEFLTYFQNEAQLEKSRLLSDRFSAERPKGSFSTLEIQRTEQGDSAMYLCASSPGLAGGNKFFGPGTRLTVL.

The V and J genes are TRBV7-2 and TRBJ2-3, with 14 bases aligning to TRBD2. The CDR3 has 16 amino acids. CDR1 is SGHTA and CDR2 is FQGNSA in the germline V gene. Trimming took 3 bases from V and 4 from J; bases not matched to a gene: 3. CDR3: CASSLGLAGAADTQYF. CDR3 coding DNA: TGTGCCAGCAGCTTGGGACTAGCGGGAGCCGCAGATACGCAGTATTTT. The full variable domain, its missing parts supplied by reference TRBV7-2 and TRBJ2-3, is GAGVSQSPSNKVTEKGKDVELRCDPISGHTALYWYRQSLGQGLEFLIYFQGNSAPDKSGLPSDRFSAERTGGSVSTLTIQRTQQEDSAVYLCASSLGLAGAADTQYFGPGTRLTVL.

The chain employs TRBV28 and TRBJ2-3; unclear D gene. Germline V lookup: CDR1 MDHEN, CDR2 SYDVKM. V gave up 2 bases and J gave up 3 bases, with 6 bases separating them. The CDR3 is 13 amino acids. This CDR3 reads CASSLIETDTQYF. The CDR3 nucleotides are TGTGCCAGCAGTTTAATTGAGACAGATACGCAGTATTTT.

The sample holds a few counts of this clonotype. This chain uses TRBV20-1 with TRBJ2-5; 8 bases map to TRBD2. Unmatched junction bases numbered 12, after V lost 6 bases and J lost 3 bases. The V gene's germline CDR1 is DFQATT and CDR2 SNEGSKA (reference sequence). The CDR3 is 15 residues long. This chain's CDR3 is CSANKISGIKETQYF. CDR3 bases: TGCAGTGCCAACAAGATTAGCGGGATCAAAGAGACCCAGTACTTC.

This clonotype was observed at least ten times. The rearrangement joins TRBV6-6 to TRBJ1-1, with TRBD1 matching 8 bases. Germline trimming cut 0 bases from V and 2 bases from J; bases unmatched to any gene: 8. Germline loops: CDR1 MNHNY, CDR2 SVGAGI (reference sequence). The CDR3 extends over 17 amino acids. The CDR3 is CASSYSLGRGRNTEAFF. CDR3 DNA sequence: TGTGCCAGCAGTTACTCTTTGGGCAGGGGGCGCAACACTGAAGCTTTCTTT.

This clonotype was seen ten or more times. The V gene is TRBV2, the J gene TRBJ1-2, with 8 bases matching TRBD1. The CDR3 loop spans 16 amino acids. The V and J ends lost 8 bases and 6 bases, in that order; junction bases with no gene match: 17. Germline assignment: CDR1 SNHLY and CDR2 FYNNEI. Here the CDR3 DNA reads TGTGCCAGCTCCCTGGCAGCCCGGACAGGGAGAGATGGCTACACCTTC. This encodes CASSLAARTGRDGYTF.

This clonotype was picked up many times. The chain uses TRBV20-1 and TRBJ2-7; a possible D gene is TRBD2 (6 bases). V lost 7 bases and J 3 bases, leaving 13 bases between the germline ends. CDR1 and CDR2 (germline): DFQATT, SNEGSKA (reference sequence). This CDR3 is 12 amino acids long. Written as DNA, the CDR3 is TGCAGTGTCTCCCTGGGACTCTACGAGCAGTACTTC. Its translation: CSVSLGLYEQYF.

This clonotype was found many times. DNA of the CDR3: TGTGCCAGCAGCTTAACCCCGGGAGGGCAGATCACCGGGGAGCTGTTTTTT. This codes for CASSLTPGGQITGELFF. J is TRBJ2-2 and V is TRBV11-2; 8 positions match TRBD2. This CDR3 is built from 17 residues. Germline loops: CDR1 SGHAT, CDR2 FQNNGV. V dropped 2 bases and J dropped 4; count of bases not matched to a gene: 9.

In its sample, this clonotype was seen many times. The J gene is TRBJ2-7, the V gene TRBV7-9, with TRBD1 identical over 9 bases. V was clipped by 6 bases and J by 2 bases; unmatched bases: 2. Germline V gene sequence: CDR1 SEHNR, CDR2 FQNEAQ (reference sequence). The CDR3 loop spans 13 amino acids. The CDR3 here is CASSWDRAYEQYF. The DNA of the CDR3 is TGTGCCAGCAGTTGGGACAGGGCCTACGAGCAGTACTTC.

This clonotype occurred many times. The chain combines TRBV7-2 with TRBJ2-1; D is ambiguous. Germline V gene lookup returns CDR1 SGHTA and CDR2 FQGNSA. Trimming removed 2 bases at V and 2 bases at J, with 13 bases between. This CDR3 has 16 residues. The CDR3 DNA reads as TGTGCCAGCAGCTTAATGGGCAGGATAACCTACAATGAGCAGTTCTTC. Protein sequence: CASSLMGRITYNEQFF.

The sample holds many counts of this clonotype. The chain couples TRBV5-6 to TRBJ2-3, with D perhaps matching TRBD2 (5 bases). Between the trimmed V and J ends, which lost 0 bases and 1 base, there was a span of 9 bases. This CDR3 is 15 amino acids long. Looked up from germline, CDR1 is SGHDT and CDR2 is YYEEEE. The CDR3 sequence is CASSLGGVGTDTQYF. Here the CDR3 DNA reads TGTGCCAGCAGCTTGGGGGGAGTGGGCACAGATACGCAGTATTTT. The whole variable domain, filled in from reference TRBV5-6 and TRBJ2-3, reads DAGVTQSPTHLIKTRGQQVTLRCSPKSGHDTVSWYQQALGQGPQFIFQYYEEEERQRGNFPDRFSGHQFPNYSSELNVNALLLGDSALYLCASSLGGVGTDTQYFGPGTRLTVL.

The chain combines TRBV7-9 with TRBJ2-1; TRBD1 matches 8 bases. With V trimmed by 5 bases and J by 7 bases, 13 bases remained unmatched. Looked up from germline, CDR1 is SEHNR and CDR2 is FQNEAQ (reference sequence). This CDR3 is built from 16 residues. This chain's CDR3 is CASSRITGQGGNEQFF. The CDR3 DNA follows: TGTGCCAGCAGCCGAATTACTGGACAGGGAGGAAATGAGCAGTTCTTC.

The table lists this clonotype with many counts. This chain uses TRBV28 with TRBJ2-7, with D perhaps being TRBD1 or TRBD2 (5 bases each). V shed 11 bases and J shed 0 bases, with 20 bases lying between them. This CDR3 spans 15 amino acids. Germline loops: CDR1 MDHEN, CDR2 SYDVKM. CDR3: CASEGRGLSSYEQYF. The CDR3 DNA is TGTGCCTCAGAGGGACGCGGGCTATCCTCCTACGAGCAGTACTTC.

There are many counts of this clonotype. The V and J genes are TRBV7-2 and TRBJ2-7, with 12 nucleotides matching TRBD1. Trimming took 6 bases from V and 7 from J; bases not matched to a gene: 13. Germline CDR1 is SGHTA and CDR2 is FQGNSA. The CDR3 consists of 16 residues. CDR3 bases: TGTGCCAGCAGGCTTTCGAAGGGACAGGGGGCAAGGGAGCAGTACTTC. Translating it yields CASRLSKGQGAREQYF.

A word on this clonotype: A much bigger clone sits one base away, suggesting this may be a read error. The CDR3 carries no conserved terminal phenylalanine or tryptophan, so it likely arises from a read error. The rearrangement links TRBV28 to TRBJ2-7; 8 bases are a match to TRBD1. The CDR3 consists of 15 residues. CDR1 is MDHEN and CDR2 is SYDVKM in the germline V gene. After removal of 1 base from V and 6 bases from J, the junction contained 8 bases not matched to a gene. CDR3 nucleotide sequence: TGTGCCAGCAGTTTATACTACAGGGGGAACGGCGAGCAGTACCTC. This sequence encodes CASSLYYRGNGEQYL.

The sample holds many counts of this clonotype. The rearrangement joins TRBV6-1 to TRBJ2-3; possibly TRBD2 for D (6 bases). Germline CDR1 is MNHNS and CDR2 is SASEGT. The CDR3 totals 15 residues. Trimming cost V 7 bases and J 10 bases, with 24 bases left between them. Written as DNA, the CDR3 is TGTGCCAGCACCACTCGGACCGGTTCGGGGACTGCGCAGTATTTT. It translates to CASTTRTGSGTAQYF.

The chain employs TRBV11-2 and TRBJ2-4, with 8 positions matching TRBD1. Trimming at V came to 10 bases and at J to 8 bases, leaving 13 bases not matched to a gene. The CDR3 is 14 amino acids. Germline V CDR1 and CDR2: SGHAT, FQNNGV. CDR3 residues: CANPAAGGGYIQYF. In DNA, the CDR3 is TGTGCCAACCCCGCGGCAGGGGGCGGTTACATTCAGTACTTC.

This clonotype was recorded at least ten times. Here the CDR3 DNA reads TGCGCCAGCAGCCAAGGGCTGAATGGTCTAGCGGGATTGGAGACCCAGTACTTC. Its translation is CASSQGLNGLAGLETQYF. This chain joins TRBV4-1 and TRBJ2-5, with 9 nucleotides matching TRBD2. The V gene end was trimmed by 1 base and the J gene end by 5 bases; junction bases not matched to a gene: 14. Germline CDR1 reads MGHRA; CDR2 reads YSYEKL. The CDR3 has 18 amino acids.

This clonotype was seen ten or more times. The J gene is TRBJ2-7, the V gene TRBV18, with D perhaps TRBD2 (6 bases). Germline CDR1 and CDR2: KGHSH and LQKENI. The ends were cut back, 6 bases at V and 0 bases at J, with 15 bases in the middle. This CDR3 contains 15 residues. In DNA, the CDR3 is TGTGCCAGCTCGCGTAGTGGGGACTCCTCCTACGAGCAGTACTTC. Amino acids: CASSRSGDSSYEQYF. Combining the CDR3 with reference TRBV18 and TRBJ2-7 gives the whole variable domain NAGVMQNPRHLVRRRGQEARLRCSPMKGHSHVYWYRQLPEEGLKFMVYLQKENIIDESGMPKERFSAEFPKEGPSILRIQQVVRGDSAAYFCASSRSGDSSYEQYFGPGTRLTVT.

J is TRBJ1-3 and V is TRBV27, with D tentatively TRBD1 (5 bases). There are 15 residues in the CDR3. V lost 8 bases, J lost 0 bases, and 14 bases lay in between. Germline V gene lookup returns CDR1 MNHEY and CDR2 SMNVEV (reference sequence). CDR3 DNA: TGTGCCAGCTCTACAGTGGGGGGCTCTGGAAACACCATATATTTT. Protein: CASSTVGGSGNTIYF.

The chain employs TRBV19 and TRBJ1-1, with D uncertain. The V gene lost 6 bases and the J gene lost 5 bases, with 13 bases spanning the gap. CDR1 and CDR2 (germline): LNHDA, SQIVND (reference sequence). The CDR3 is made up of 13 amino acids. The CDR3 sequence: CASSMPPGTEAFF. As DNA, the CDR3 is TGTGCCAGTAGCATGCCGCCGGGGACTGAAGCTTTCTTT.

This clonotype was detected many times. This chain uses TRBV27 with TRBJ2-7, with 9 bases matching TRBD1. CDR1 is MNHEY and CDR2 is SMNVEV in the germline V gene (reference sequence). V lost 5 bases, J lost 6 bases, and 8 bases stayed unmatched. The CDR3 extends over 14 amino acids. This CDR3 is CASSITGQGSEQYF. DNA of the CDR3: TGTGCCAGCAGTATCACGGGACAGGGTTCCGAGCAGTACTTC.

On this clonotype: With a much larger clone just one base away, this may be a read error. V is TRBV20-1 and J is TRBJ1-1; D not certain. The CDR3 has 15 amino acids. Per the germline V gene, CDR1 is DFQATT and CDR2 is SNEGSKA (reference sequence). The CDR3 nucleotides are TGCGGTGCTAGAGATCCTAGACCCGAGAACACTGAAGCTTTCTTT. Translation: CGARDPRPENTEAFF.

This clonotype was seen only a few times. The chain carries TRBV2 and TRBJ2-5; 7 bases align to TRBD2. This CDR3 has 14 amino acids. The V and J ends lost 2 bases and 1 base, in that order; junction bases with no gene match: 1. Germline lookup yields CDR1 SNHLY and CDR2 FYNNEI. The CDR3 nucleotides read TGTGCCAGCAGTGAACGGGGGGTCCAAGAGACCCAGTACTTC. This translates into CASSERGVQETQYF. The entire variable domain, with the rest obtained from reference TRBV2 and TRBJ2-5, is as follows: EPEVTQTPSHQVTQMGQEVILRCVPISNHLYFYWYRQILGQKVEFLVSFYNNEISEKSEIFDDQFSVERPDGSNFTLKIRSTKLEDSAMYFCASSERGVQETQYFGPGTRLLVL.

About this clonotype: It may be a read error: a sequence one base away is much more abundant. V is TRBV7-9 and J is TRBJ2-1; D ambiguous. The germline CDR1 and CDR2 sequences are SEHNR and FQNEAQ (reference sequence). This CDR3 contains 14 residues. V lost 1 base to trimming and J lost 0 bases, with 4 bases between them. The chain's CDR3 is CASSLDTSYNEQFF. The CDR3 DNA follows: TGTGCCAGCAGCTTAGACACCTCCTACAATGAGCAGTTCTTC.

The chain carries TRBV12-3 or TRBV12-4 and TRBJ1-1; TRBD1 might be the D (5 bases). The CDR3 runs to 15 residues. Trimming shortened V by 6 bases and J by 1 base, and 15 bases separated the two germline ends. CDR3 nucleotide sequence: TGTGCCAGCAGCCGCTCTCTTACAGGGAACACTGAAGCTTTCTTT. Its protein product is CASSRSLTGNTEAFF.

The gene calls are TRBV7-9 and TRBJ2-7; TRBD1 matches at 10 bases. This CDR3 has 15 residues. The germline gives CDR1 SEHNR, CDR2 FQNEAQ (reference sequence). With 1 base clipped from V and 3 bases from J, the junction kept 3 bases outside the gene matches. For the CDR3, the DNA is TGTGCCAGCAGCTTAGGGACAGGGGGTATCTACGAGCAGTACTTC. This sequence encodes CASSLGTGGIYEQYF. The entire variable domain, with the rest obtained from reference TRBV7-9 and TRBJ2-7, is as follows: DTGVSQNPRHKITKRGQNVTFRCDPISEHNRLYWYRQTLGQGPEFLTYFQNEAQLEKSRLLSDRFSAERPKGSFSTLEIQRTEQGDSAMYLCASSLGTGGIYEQYFGPGTRLTVT.

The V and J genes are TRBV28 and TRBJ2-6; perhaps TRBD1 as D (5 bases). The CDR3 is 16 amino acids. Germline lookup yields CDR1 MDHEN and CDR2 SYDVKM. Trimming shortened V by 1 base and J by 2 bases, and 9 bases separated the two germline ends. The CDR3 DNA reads TGTGCCAGCAGTTTATCACCAGGGACTGGGGCCAACGTCCTGACTTTC. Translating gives CASSLSPGTGANVLTF.

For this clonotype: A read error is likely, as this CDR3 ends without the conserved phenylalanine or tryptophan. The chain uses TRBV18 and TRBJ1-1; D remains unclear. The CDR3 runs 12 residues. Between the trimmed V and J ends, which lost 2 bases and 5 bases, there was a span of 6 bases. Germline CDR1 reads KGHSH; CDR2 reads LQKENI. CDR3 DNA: TGTGCCAGCTCACCATCTACAACTGAAGCTTTCCTT. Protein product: CASSPSTTEAFL.

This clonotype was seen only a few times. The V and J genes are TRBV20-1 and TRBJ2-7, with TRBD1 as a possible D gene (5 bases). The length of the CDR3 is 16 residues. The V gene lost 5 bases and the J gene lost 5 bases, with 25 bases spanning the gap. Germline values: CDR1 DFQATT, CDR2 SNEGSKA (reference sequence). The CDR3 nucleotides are TGCAGTGCTGGAAAAGGGGCTAACTGGATGGTCCACGAGCAGTACTTC. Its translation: CSAGKGANWMVHEQYF.